The sequence of this TCR beta chain was determined in a study of early T cells in non-severe SARS-CoV-2 infection. Across the study: Bulk RNA taken from unsorted whole blood was sequenced, leaving chains unpaired.

Attached unique molecular identifiers marked individual cDNA molecules. TCRdb processed the 5' RACE reads anew with MiXCR; each CDR3 protein has one entry. The sample shows about 50,000 distinct CDR3 sequences, approximately 9% of them seen only once. The V gene lost 1 base and the J gene lost 12 bases, with 20 bases spanning the gap. The CDR3 spans 15 residues. From germline, CDR1 is SGHKS and CDR2 YYEKEE (reference sequence). A few counts support this clonotype. Its antigen is undetermined. Study-level results: VDJdb-based matching was biased toward anti-spike CD8 responses and missed private and CD4 specificities.

The V call is TRBV5-5, the J call TRBJ2-1; no firm D call. Material: whole blood, obtained at baseline. The TCR originated in an adult who was a healthcare worker with PCR-confirmed SARS-CoV-2 infection or an uninfected control (not recorded which). The CDR3 DNA follows: TGTGCCAGCAGCTTGCGGTTTGATCCAATGTTAGGGCAGTTCTTC. It specifies CASSLRFDPMLGQFF.